Presented here are 13 T cell receptor beta chains from one specimen sequenced in a study of HIV-infected children after antiretroviral therapy interruption. The treatment is: PENTA 11 planned treatment interruption arm or continuous ART arm. Unique molecular identifiers were included in an RNA-based 3' RACE TCR library. One entry per CDR3 protein, called by TCRdb with MiXCR from the 3' RACE reads. This table holds some 90,000 distinct CDR3 sequences, around 6.9% found once. The starting material was CD45RA+ CD4+ T cells from PBMCs, pooled from several time points, obtained from a donor given antiretroviral therapy, either interrupted or continuous. Subset given: naive CD4+ CD45RA+ CD45RO- T cells. The receptors derive from a pool of human donors with HIV.

This clonotype occurred many times. The chain combines TRBV6-2 or TRBV6-3 with TRBJ2-1; TRBD2 aligns across 7 bases. The ends lost 2 bases at V and 7 bases at J; junction bases unmatched: 11. This CDR3 comprises 16 residues. The germline V gene encodes CDR1 MNHEY and CDR2 SVGEGT. In DNA, the CDR3 is TGTGCCAGCAGTTACCCTCGGTACCCGGGGGGAAATGAGCAGTTCTTC. Its translation is CASSYPRYPGGNEQFF.

The chain recombines TRBV29-1 with TRBJ2-7; 12 bases fit TRBD1. The CDR3 is made up of 13 amino acids. CDR1 and CDR2 (germline): SQVTM, ANQGSEA. With V trimmed by 3 bases and J by 5 bases, 2 bases remained unmatched. CDR3 amino acids: CSVEGTGGNEQYF. In DNA form, the CDR3 reads TGCAGCGTTGAGGGGACAGGGGGCAACGAGCAGTACTTC.

This clonotype was recorded at least ten times. V usage is TRBV12-3 or TRBV12-4 and J usage is TRBJ2-1, with 7 bases aligning to TRBD2. This CDR3 has 15 amino acids. J gave up 9 bases and V 3 bases, and 11 bases lay outside the gene matches. CDR3 DNA sequence: TGTGCCAGCAGTTTTGGCGGGAGTATTCGAAGTGAGCAGTTCTTC. Translation: CASSFGGSIRSEQFF.

This clonotype was counted only a few times. This chain connects TRBV9 to TRBJ2-3; D is ambiguous. Germline loops: CDR1 SGDLS, CDR2 YYNGEE. This CDR3 is 14 amino acids long. V was pared by 3 bases and J by 0 bases, with 8 bases between. CDR3 residues: CASSEYSSTDTQYF. The CDR3, as DNA: TGTGCCAGCAGCGAATACTCTAGCACAGATACGCAGTATTTT.

This clonotype was counted ten times or more. This chain's CDR3 is CASSLGAGSGANVLTF. The CDR3 nucleotides are TGCGCCAGCAGCTTGGGGGCAGGGTCTGGGGCCAACGTCCTGACTTTC. V gene TRBV5-1 combines with J gene TRBJ2-6; a possible D gene is TRBD1 (5 bases). The CDR3 covers 16 residues. Looked up from germline, CDR1 is SGHRS and CDR2 is YFSETQ. Trimming shortened V by 0 bases and J by 1 base, and 8 bases separated the two germline ends.

This clonotype was seen repeatedly, ten times or more. This chain joins TRBV19 and TRBJ1-5; no definite D call. From germline, CDR1 is LNHDA and CDR2 SQIVND (reference sequence). With 4 bases removed from V and 6 bases from J, the gap between germline ends came to 13 bases. CDR3 size: 14 residues. The CDR3 reads CASSTVAGGQPQHF. The CDR3 DNA is TGTGCCAGTAGTACAGTAGCGGGAGGTCAGCCCCAGCATTTT.

This clonotype was detected many times. This chain uses TRBV6-1 with TRBJ1-1; D is undetermined. The CDR3 is 15 amino acids. Trimming cost V 1 base and J 5 bases, with 14 bases left between them. Germline lookup yields CDR1 MNHNS and CDR2 SASEGT. The CDR3 nucleotides are TGTGCCAGCAGTGAAGGTGGCGGACGGAGTACTGAAGCTTTCTTT. As protein: CASSEGGGRSTEAFF.

This clonotype came up a few times. J is TRBJ1-1 and V is TRBV25-1; TRBD1 might be the D (5 bases). The CDR3 spans 13 residues. The germline V and J ends were trimmed by 10 bases and 0 bases, with 12 bases remaining between them. The germline CDR1 and CDR2 sequences are MGHDK and SYGVNS. The CDR3 reads CATGTRMNTEAFF. The DNA for the CDR3 is TGTGCCACCGGGACGAGGATGAACACTGAAGCTTTCTTT. Filled out from reference TRBV25-1 and TRBJ1-1, the complete variable domain reads EADIYQTPRYLVIGTGKKITLECSQTMGHDKMYWYQQDPGMELHLIHYSYGVNSTEKGDLSSESTVSRIRTEHFPLTLESARPSHTSQYLCATGTRMNTEAFFGQGTRLTVV.

Concerning this clonotype itself: At one end, the junction sequence differs from germline, possibly due to a read error. This CDR3 reads CASSEREGYGYIF. In DNA, the CDR3 is TGTGCCAGCAGTGAGAGAGAGGGGTATGGCTACATCTTC. The chain joins TRBV10-3 to TRBJ1-2; D perhaps matches TRBD1 (5 bases). CDR3 length: 13 residues. Per the germline V gene, CDR1 is ENHRY and CDR2 is SYGVKD.

This clonotype came up many times. CDR3 bases: TGTGCCACCAGCCGTAAACTAGCGGGGGGGTTCGGGGCCTCCGGAGAGCAGTACTTC. Translated: CATSRKLAGGFGASGEQYF. The rearrangement uses TRBV15 and TRBJ2-7, with 13 nucleotides matching TRBD2. The V gene's germline CDR1 is LNHNV and CDR2 YYDKDF (reference sequence). The CDR3 is 19 residues long. V was clipped by 5 bases and J by 7 bases; unmatched bases: 20.

This chain links TRBV2 with TRBJ2-7; D unclear. The V end lost 7 bases, the J end lost 2 bases, and 6 bases lay between the germline ends. CDR3 size: 11 residues. Germline lookup yields CDR1 SNHLY and CDR2 FYNNEI. The CDR3 DNA sequence: TGTGCCAGCACCCCAACCTACGAGCAGTACTTC. This translates into CASTPTYEQYF. Looking up the rest from reference TRBV2 and TRBJ2-7 gives the full variable domain: EPEVTQTPSHQVTQMGQEVILRCVPISNHLYFYWYRQILGQKVEFLVSFYNNEISEKSEIFDDQFSVERPDGSNFTLKIRSTKLEDSAMYFCASTPTYEQYFGPGTRLTVT.

V is TRBV5-1 and J is TRBJ2-7, with 8 bases matching TRBD1. Germline V gene data show CDR1 as SGHRS and CDR2 as YFSETQ. V shed 3 bases and J 4 bases; nucleotides not matched to a gene: 6. The CDR3 extends over 14 amino acids. CDR3 protein: CASSSPGQEYEQYF. DNA for the CDR3: TGCGCCAGCAGCTCCCCGGGACAGGAGTACGAGCAGTACTTC.

This clonotype was picked up a small number of times. The chain uses TRBV25-1 and TRBJ2-1; possible D gene TRBD2, 6 bases. The germline CDR1 and CDR2 sequences are MGHDK and SYGVNS. V was trimmed by 5 bases and J by 8 bases, leaving 13 bases between them. The CDR3 extends over 13 amino acids. CDR3 sequence (DNA): TGTGCCAGCAGTAAAGGTGGAGGGGATGAGCAGTTCTTC. This codes for CASSKGGGDEQFF. Together with reference TRBV25-1 and TRBJ2-1, the CDR3 gives the full variable domain: EADIYQTPRYLVIGTGKKITLECSQTMGHDKMYWYQQDPGMELHLIHYSYGVNSTEKGDLSSESTVSRIRTEHFPLTLESARPSHTSQYLCASSKGGGDEQFFGPGTRLTVL.